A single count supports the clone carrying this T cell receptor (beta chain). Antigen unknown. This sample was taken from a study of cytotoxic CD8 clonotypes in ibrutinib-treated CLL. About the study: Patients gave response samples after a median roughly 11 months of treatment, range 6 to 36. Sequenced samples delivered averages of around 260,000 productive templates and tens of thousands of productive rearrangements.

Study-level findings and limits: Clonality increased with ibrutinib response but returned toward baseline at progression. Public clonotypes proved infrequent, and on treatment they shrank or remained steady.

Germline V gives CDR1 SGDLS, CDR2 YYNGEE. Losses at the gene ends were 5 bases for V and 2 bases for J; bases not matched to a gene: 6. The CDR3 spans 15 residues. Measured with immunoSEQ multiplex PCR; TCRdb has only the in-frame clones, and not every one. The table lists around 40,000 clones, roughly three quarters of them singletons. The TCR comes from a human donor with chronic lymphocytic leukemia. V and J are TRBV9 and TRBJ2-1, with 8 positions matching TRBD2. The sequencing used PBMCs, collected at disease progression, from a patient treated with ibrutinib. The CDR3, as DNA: TGTGCCAGCAGAGCCCCGGGGGGGGCCTACAATGAGCAGTTCTTC. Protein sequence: CASRAPGGAYNEQFF.